The 15 T cell receptor beta chains below come from one sample, sequenced in a study of T cell responses to AZD1222 COVID-19 vaccine. The table came from immunoSEQ multiplex PCR; TCRdb's copy has only in-frame clones and leaves some out. The data show about 140,000 clones, roughly 92% seen once. The material sequenced was peripheral blood, taken on day 0 of AZD1222 vaccination. These receptor sequences come from an adult in good health.

The chain combines TRBV5-1 with TRBJ2-7, with TRBD2 matching over 7 bases. The germline gives CDR1 SGHRS, CDR2 YFSETQ. This CDR3 has 16 amino acids. V shed 0 bases, J shed 0 bases, and the junction held 6 bases outside the gene matches. Here the CDR3 DNA reads TGCGCCAGCAGCTTGGCCTTTGGCGGGAGCTCCTACGAGCAGTACTTC. It encodes CASSLAFGGSSYEQYF.

This rearrangement joins TRBV11-2 to TRBJ1-1, with D perhaps TRBD1 (6 bases). CDR1 and CDR2 (germline): SGHAT, FQNNGV. The V end lost 4 bases, the J end lost 7 bases, and 16 bases lay between the germline ends. The CDR3 covers 14 residues. The CDR3 DNA reads TGTGCCAGCAGCTCCAAGCGACAGGCTAGTGAAGCTTTCTTT. As protein: CASSSKRQASEAFF. Based on the CDR3 plus reference TRBV11-2 and TRBJ1-1, the full variable domain is EAGVAQSPRYKIIEKRQSVAFWCNPISGHATLYWYQQILGQGPKLLIQFQNNGVVDDSQLPKDRFSAERLKGVDSTLKIQPAKLEDSAVYLCASSSKRQASEAFFGQGTRLTVV.

The V and J genes are TRBV5-6 and TRBJ2-7, with D possibly matching TRBD2 (5 bases). In germline, CDR1 is SGHDT, CDR2 YYEEEE. V was shortened by 3 bases and J by 2 bases, with 12 bases between the two germline ends. The CDR3 runs 14 residues. The DNA of the CDR3 is TGTGCCAGCAGCTCGCGGACTGGGGCCTACGAGCAGTACTTC. Encoded protein: CASSSRTGAYEQYF.

In DNA form, the CDR3 reads TGTGCCAGCAGTGAGCCCTGGGACGGTGGAAACACCATATATTTT. Translation: CASSEPWDGGNTIYF. This rearrangement joins TRBV6-1 to TRBJ1-3, with TRBD1 as a possible D gene (5 bases). The CDR3 runs to 15 residues. Trimming shortened V by 3 bases and J by 3 bases, and 12 bases separated the two germline ends. CDR1 and CDR2 from the germline V gene are MNHNS and SASEGT.

Details on this clone: Other DNA sequences within the sample encode an identical CDR3. The CDR3 nucleotides read TGTGCCAGCAGTGAACTAGCGGGAGGCTACAATGAGCAGTTCTTC. This translates into CASSELAGGYNEQFF. The chain links TRBV6-1 to TRBJ2-1; 11 bases fit TRBD2. V lost 2 bases, J lost 3 bases, and 0 bases stayed unmatched. Germline CDR1 is MNHNS and CDR2 is SASEGT. The CDR3 extends over 15 amino acids.

V gene TRBV9 combines with J gene TRBJ2-3; D remains ambiguous. CDR1 and CDR2 from the germline V gene are SGDLS and YYNGEE. This CDR3 spans 13 amino acids. V was pared by 4 bases and J by 0 bases, with 6 bases between. The CDR3 loop is CASSLFSTDTQYF. The CDR3 nucleotides read TGTGCCAGCAGCCTATTTAGCACAGATACGCAGTATTTT.

This chain links TRBV25-1 with TRBJ2-2; tentatively, D is TRBD2 (7 bases). The CDR3 totals 16 residues. Germline CDR1 and CDR2: MGHDK and SYGVNS. With 8 bases removed from V and 4 bases from J, the gap between germline ends came to 20 bases. CDR3 nucleotides: TGTGCCAGCGCGGGGTGGACGGGGGGCGGCACCGGGGAGCTGTTTTTT. Translation: CASAGWTGGGTGELFF.

J is TRBJ1-6 and V is TRBV25-1; D call uncertain. Looked up from germline, CDR1 is MGHDK and CDR2 is SYGVNS. The CDR3 has 13 amino acids. V dropped 2 bases and J dropped 7 bases, with 6 bases sitting between them. The DNA of the CDR3 is TGTGCCAGCAGTGAAGCAAGAAATTCACCCCTCCACTTT. This codes for CASSEARNSPLHF.

V usage is TRBV25-1 and J usage is TRBJ1-2; D gene uncertain. The CDR3 length is 16 residues. The V and J ends lost 6 bases and 0 bases respectively, with 17 bases between them. Germline lookup yields CDR1 MGHDK and CDR2 SYGVNS. The CDR3 loop is CASSPQNLRANYGYTF. As DNA, the CDR3 is TGTGCCAGCAGCCCCCAGAACTTAAGAGCTAACTATGGCTACACCTTC.

V and J are TRBV12-3 or TRBV12-4 and TRBJ1-2; maybe TRBD1 (6 bases). V was pared by 7 bases and J by 4 bases, with 13 bases between. The CDR3 contains 13 residues. CDR3 in amino acids: CASINTGTYGYTF. In DNA, the CDR3 is TGTGCCAGCATCAATACAGGGACCTATGGCTACACCTTC.

The chain couples TRBV27 to TRBJ2-1; D gene uncertain. Trimming removed 6 bases from V and 4 bases from J, with 10 bases in between. Germline V gene data show CDR1 as MNHEY and CDR2 as SMNVEV (reference sequence). The CDR3 length is 13 residues. The CDR3 DNA follows: TGTGCCAGCAGCTTCGGACGATACAATGAGCAGTTCTTC. This encodes CASSFGRYNEQFF.

This chain connects TRBV5-6 to TRBJ1-1; D not resolved. Per germline, CDR1 SGHDT and CDR2 YYEEEE. The CDR3 runs 13 residues. V was pared by 2 bases and J by 0 bases, with 5 bases between. CDR3: CASSFQVNTEAFF. The CDR3, as DNA: TGTGCCAGCAGCTTTCAGGTGAACACTGAAGCTTTCTTT.

CDR3 loop: CASSQTGAAEAFF. DNA of the CDR3: TGTGCCAGCAGCCAGACGGGGGCCGCTGAAGCTTTCTTT. The chain has TRBV3-1 (or the pseudogene TRBV3-2) and TRBJ1-1, with D possibly matching TRBD1 (6 bases). The ends were cut back, 3 bases at V and 6 bases at J, with 11 bases in the middle. Germline values: CDR1 LGHDT, CDR2 YNNKEL (reference sequence). The CDR3 runs 13 residues.

The gene calls are TRBV7-9 and TRBJ1-4; D not certain. The CDR3 is 14 amino acids. From germline, CDR1 is SEHNR and CDR2 FQNEAQ (reference sequence). Trimming left V 5 bases short and J 6 bases short, with 13 bases between. CDR3 sequence: CASSSGRRDEKLFF. The CDR3 nucleotides are TGTGCCAGCAGCAGTGGACGGAGGGATGAAAAACTGTTTTTT.

This chain joins TRBV18 and TRBJ1-2; the D is unclear. The germline V gene has CDR1 KGHSH and CDR2 LQKENI. This CDR3 has 16 amino acids. The V and J ends lost 0 bases and 0 bases respectively, with 11 bases between them. In DNA, the CDR3 is TGTGCCAGCTCACCACCGACACGCTCCCCTAACTATGGCTACACCTTC. The encoded protein is CASSPPTRSPNYGYTF.